One sample yielded the 22 T cell receptor beta chains listed below, sequenced in a study of cytomegalovirus exposure and HLA in healthy donors. Amplification used 60 Vbeta primers and 13 Jbeta primers. Using immunoSEQ multiplex PCR, the repertoire was profiled, and TCRdb retains in-frame clones only, with some absent. The data show about 120,000 clones, approximately 78% seen once. The sequencing sample was made of PBMCs. The origin of the receptors is a female donor in good health and CMV-seronegative.

The count of this clone is one. The DNA of the CDR3 is TGTGCCAGCAGCTTAGTCAGGGGGGTGACCGGGGAGCTGTTTTTT. Its protein product is CASSLVRGVTGELFF. The genes are TRBV7-9 and TRBJ2-2; tentatively, D is TRBD1 (7 bases). CDR3 length: 15 residues. With 1 base removed from V and 5 bases from J, the gap between germline ends came to 11 bases. Germline lookup yields CDR1 SEHNR and CDR2 FQNEAQ (reference sequence).

The gene calls are TRBV7-7 and TRBJ2-5; tentative D call: TRBD1 (6 bases). The CDR3 runs 13 residues. V lost 5 bases and J 3 bases, leaving 10 bases between the germline ends. Germline lookup yields CDR1 SSHAT and CDR2 FNYEAQ (reference sequence). Here the CDR3 reads CASSGPGEETQYF. The DNA for the CDR3 is TGTGCCAGCAGCGGGCCAGGGGAAGAGACCCAGTACTTC. Complete variable domain (other parts from reference TRBV7-7 and TRBJ2-5): GAGVSQSPRYKVTKRGQDVTLRCDPISSHATLYWYQQALGQGPEFLTYFNYEAQPDKSGLPSDRFSAERPEGSISTLTIQRTEQRDSAMYRCASSGPGEETQYFGPGTRLLVL.

J is TRBJ2-5 and V is TRBV6-5; 11 positions match TRBD1. The end of the DNA fits TRBJ2-7 better, so the J call may be wrong. This CDR3 spans 15 amino acids. Germline assignment: CDR1 MNHEY and CDR2 SVGAGI. CDR3 nucleotide sequence: TGTGCCAGCAGTTACACGGGACAGGGGGCCTACGAGCAGTACTTC. Residues: CASSYTGQGAYEQYF.

This chain joins TRBV6-5 and TRBJ2-3, with a weak D call TRBD2 (5 bases). Germline V gene lookup returns CDR1 MNHEY and CDR2 SVGAGI. The CDR3 spans 13 residues. V was clipped by 6 bases and J by 3 bases, with 10 bases between them. This CDR3 is CASSQLGTDTQYF. CDR3 nucleotide sequence: TGTGCCAGCAGCCAACTAGGGACAGATACGCAGTATTTT.

The rearrangement uses TRBV4-2 and TRBJ1-2; 11 nucleotides align to TRBD1. After removal of 4 bases from V and 5 bases from J, the junction contained 12 bases not matched to a gene. Germline V gene lookup returns CDR1 LGHNA and CDR2 YNFKEQ. This CDR3 has 17 amino acids. DNA for the CDR3: TGTGCCAGCAGCCTCCCAGGGCGGACAGGGGGCGGATATGGCTACACCTTC. Translating gives CASSLPGRTGGGYGYTF.

This clone was seen just once. V usage is TRBV7-9 and J usage is TRBJ1-2, with 9 bases identical to TRBD1. J was trimmed by 2 bases and V by 5 bases; bases with no gene match: 6. From germline, CDR1 is SEHNR and CDR2 FQNEAQ (reference sequence). The CDR3 runs 15 residues. The CDR3 loop reads CASSRPTGGNYGYTF. The CDR3 DNA is TGTGCCAGCAGCCGTCCGACAGGGGGGAACTATGGCTACACCTTC.

This clone was seen just once. This chain links TRBV30 with TRBJ2-3, with D maybe TRBD1 (6 bases). Per the germline V gene, CDR1 is GTSNPN and CDR2 is SVGIG (reference sequence). This CDR3 comprises 11 residues. Trimming removed 0 bases from V and 12 bases from J, with 10 bases in between. The CDR3 DNA sequence: TGTGCCTGGAGTGTAGCCAGGGGACAGTATTTT. Protein product: CAWSVARGQYF.

The rearrangement uses TRBV9 and TRBJ2-2; 13 nucleotides align to TRBD2. Germline values: CDR1 SGDLS, CDR2 YYNGEE. This CDR3 is 18 amino acids long. V dropped 0 bases and J dropped 3; count of bases not matched to a gene: 5. The CDR3 sequence is CASSVGILAGGYTGELFF. CDR3 sequence (DNA): TGTGCCAGCAGCGTAGGGATACTAGCGGGAGGGTACACCGGGGAGCTGTTTTTT.

The gene calls are TRBV27 and TRBJ2-5, with 8 positions matching TRBD2. J lost 6 bases, V lost 2 bases, and 11 bases had no gene match. The CDR3 runs to 16 residues. Per the germline V gene, CDR1 is MNHEY and CDR2 is SMNVEV (reference sequence). The CDR3: CASSLLTSGATKTQYF. The CDR3 DNA reads as TGTGCCAGCAGTTTACTCACTAGCGGCGCGACTAAGACCCAGTACTTC.

The chain recombines TRBV9 with TRBJ2-1; TRBD2 agrees at 11 bases. Trimming took 4 bases from V and 1 from J; bases not matched to a gene: 7. CDR3 length equals 17 residues. Germline CDR1 and CDR2: SGDLS and YYNGEE. The CDR3: CASSSPRLAGSYNEQFF. The DNA for the CDR3 is TGTGCCAGCAGCTCGCCGCGACTAGCGGGATCCTACAATGAGCAGTTCTTC.

The chain joins TRBV14 to TRBJ2-7; 9 positions agree with TRBD1. Germline CDR1 SGHDN, CDR2 FVKESK. Losses at the gene ends were 4 bases for V and 3 bases for J; bases not matched to a gene: 1. The CDR3 is 13 residues long. The CDR3 is CASSPGQGYEQYF. For the CDR3, the DNA is TGTGCCAGCAGCCCGGGACAGGGCTACGAGCAGTACTTC. The variable domain in full, with the rest retrieved from reference TRBV14 and TRBJ2-7, is EAGVTQFPSHSVIEKGQTVTLRCDPISGHDNLYWYRRVMGKEIKFLLHFVKESKQDESGMPNNRFLAERTGGTYSTLKVQPAELEDSGVYFCASSPGQGYEQYFGPGTRLTVT.

The chain uses TRBV9 and TRBJ2-3; 8 nucleotides agree with TRBD2. The germline V gene has CDR1 SGDLS and CDR2 YYNGEE. The CDR3 extends over 16 amino acids. Trimming cost V 0 bases and J 6 bases; bases outside gene matches: 9. CDR3: CASSVGPAAGVDTQYF. In DNA form, the CDR3 reads TGTGCCAGCAGCGTAGGCCCTGCAGCGGGAGTGGATACGCAGTATTTT.

This clone was found a few times. The V and J genes are TRBV2 and TRBJ1-3; weak D call: TRBD1 (6 bases). Germline V CDR1 and CDR2: SNHLY, FYNNEI. The CDR3 has 15 amino acids. Trimming left V 8 bases short and J 0 bases short, with 14 bases between. CDR3 loop: CASRGGGFSGNTIYF. For the CDR3, the DNA is TGTGCCAGCCGGGGAGGGGGTTTCTCTGGAAACACCATATATTTT.

The rearrangement links TRBV2 to TRBJ2-3, with D tentatively TRBD2 (6 bases). The length of the CDR3 is 15 residues. Deletions cut 1 base from V and 6 bases from J, with 14 bases between. Germline loops: CDR1 SNHLY, CDR2 FYNNEI. CDR3 in DNA: TGTGCCAGCAGTGAAGATAAGGCGGGGCCTGATACGCAGTATTTT. Translated, it gives CASSEDKAGPDTQYF.

This clone was observed a few times. This sequence joins TRBV11-3 and TRBJ1-1, with D unclear. The germline V gene has CDR1 SGHNT and CDR2 YENEEA. CDR3 length: 16 amino acids. V was clipped by 3 bases and J by 1 base, with 15 bases between them. The CDR3 region is CASSFFVAGKNTEAFF. The DNA for the CDR3 is TGTGCCAGCAGCTTTTTTGTGGCAGGCAAGAACACTGAAGCTTTCTTT. The complete variable domain, with remaining parts taken from reference TRBV11-3 and TRBJ1-1, reads EAGVVQSPRYKIIEKKQPVAFWCNPISGHNTLYWYLQNLGQGPELLIRYENEEAVDDSQLPKDRFSAERLKGVDSTLKIQPAELGDSAVYLCASSFFVAGKNTEAFFGQGTRLTVV.

The chain joins TRBV6-6 to TRBJ2-6; D not resolved. V was shortened by 0 bases and J by 3 bases, with 6 bases between the two germline ends. The CDR3 extends over 15 amino acids. Germline V lookup: CDR1 MNHNY, CDR2 SVGAGI (reference sequence). CDR3 loop: CASSYSSVGANVLTF. DNA for the CDR3: TGTGCCAGCAGTTACTCATCTGTTGGGGCCAACGTCCTGACTTTC.

This clone was detected a few times. This rearrangement joins TRBV27 to TRBJ2-7, with D tentatively TRBD2 (7 bases). The V gene lost 0 bases and the J gene lost 7 bases, with 16 bases spanning the gap. The CDR3 sequence is 15 residues long. Germline V gene lookup returns CDR1 MNHEY and CDR2 SMNVEV (reference sequence). DNA for the CDR3: TGTGCCAGCAGTTTATCGGGGGGGGCGGGCGGGGAGCAGTACTTC. Protein product: CASSLSGGAGGEQYF.

The CDR3 here is CASSLAGSGEKLFF. The CDR3 bases are TGTGCCAGCAGCTTAGCGGGATCGGGGGAAAAACTGTTTTTT. This chain joins TRBV7-6 and TRBJ1-4, with no clear D. CDR3 size: 14 residues. Per germline, CDR1 SGHVS and CDR2 FNYEAQ. V gave up 0 bases and J gave up 8 bases, with 10 bases separating them.

In its sample, this clone was seen a few times. The rearrangement joins TRBV9 to TRBJ1-6; the match to TRBD1 covers 7 bases. The CDR3 length is 14 residues. Germline trimming cut 0 bases from V and 7 bases from J; bases unmatched to any gene: 1. Germline V gene data show CDR1 as SGDLS and CDR2 as YYNGEE. CDR3 residues: CASSVAGGNSPLHF. CDR3 nucleotide sequence: TGTGCCAGCAGCGTAGCAGGGGGGAATTCACCCCTCCACTTT.

This chain joins TRBV11-1 and TRBJ2-5; tentative D call: TRBD1 (5 bases). The length of the CDR3 is 14 residues. The V and J ends lost 2 bases and 1 base respectively, with 8 bases between them. The germline gives CDR1 SGHAT, CDR2 FQDESV (reference sequence). CDR3 sequence reads: CASSLSRAQETQYF. The CDR3 DNA follows: TGTGCCAGCAGCTTAAGCAGGGCCCAAGAGACCCAGTACTTC.

The chain has TRBV27 and TRBJ1-6, with D maybe TRBD1 (5 bases). V lost 6 bases, J lost 8 bases, and 14 bases lay in between. CDR3 length equals 14 residues. Per the germline V gene, CDR1 is MNHEY and CDR2 is SMNVEV (reference sequence). The CDR3, as DNA: TGTGCCAGCAGGTACGTGGAGGGGCATTCACCCCTCCACTTT. Encoded protein: CASRYVEGHSPLHF.

The genes are TRBV6-5 and TRBJ1-2; 8 nucleotides align to TRBD1. The CDR3 covers 14 residues. In germline, CDR1 is MNHEY, CDR2 SVGAGI. After removal of 7 bases from V and 4 bases from J, the junction contained 8 bases not matched to a gene. Written as DNA, the CDR3 is TGTGCCAGCAAATTAACAGGGGGTTTCTATGGCTACACCTTC. Residues: CASKLTGGFYGYTF.